A single sample is the source of the 24 T cell receptor beta chains below, sequenced in a study of STAT5B mutations in CD4+ large granular lymphocyte leukemia. Assay: immunoSEQ multiplex PCR; the TCRdb copy retains only in-frame clones and omits some. The sample gives 32,000 or so clones, over 80% of which show up once; 4.4% is in the top ten. Sequencing was done on a sample of CD4+ T cells from blood buffy coats. The source is a human donor in good health.

This rearrangement joins TRBV5-4 to TRBJ2-7; maybe TRBD1 (6 bases). Trimming took off 4 bases at V and 4 bases at J, with 12 bases between the two ends. This CDR3 region has 13 residues. Germline V lookup: CDR1 SGHNT, CDR2 YYREEE (reference sequence). The CDR3 is CASSRGHLYEQYF. The DNA of the CDR3 is TGTGCCAGCAGCCGGGGACACTTGTACGAGCAGTACTTC.

This chain joins TRBV15 and TRBJ1-3; weak D call: TRBD1 (6 bases). Trimming took 3 bases from V and 4 from J, leaving 13 bases between them. CDR1 LNHNV and CDR2 YYDKDF come from the germline V gene (reference sequence). The length of the CDR3 is 15 residues. The chain's CDR3 is CATSRDRTAGNTIYF. DNA of the CDR3: TGTGCCACCAGCAGGGACAGAACAGCCGGAAACACCATATATTTT.

The chain has TRBV6-5 and TRBJ2-7; 11 bases agree with TRBD2. The CDR3 has 15 amino acids. J gave up 0 bases and V 5 bases, and 3 bases lay outside the gene matches. The V gene's germline CDR1 is MNHEY and CDR2 SVGAGI. CDR3 nucleotide sequence: TGTGCCAGCAGTCGCGGACTAGCGGGCTCCTACGAGCAGTACTTC. Protein: CASSRGLAGSYEQYF.

The V and J genes are TRBV28 and TRBJ2-7; D may match TRBD1 or TRBD2 (5 bases each). Germline loops: CDR1 MDHEN, CDR2 SYDVKM. Trimming took off 8 bases at V and 2 bases at J, with 19 bases between the two ends. This CDR3 is 15 amino acids long. CDR3 loop: CASQGAAPAPYEQYF. CDR3 DNA sequence: TGTGCCAGCCAGGGAGCGGCTCCGGCCCCCTACGAGCAGTACTTC.

The rearrangement joins TRBV6-1 to TRBJ2-7, with 13 bases that match TRBD2. V dropped 2 bases and J dropped 2; count of bases not matched to a gene: 3. Germline-derived CDR1 and CDR2 are MNHNS and SASEGT. This CDR3 region has 16 residues. CDR3 nucleotides: TGTGCCAGCAGTGAATCCACTAGCGGGAGGGCCTACGAGCAGTACTTC. Translation gives CASSESTSGRAYEQYF.

This chain connects TRBV5-4 to TRBJ2-5, with 7 bases lining up with TRBD2. Germline CDR1 reads SGHNT; CDR2 reads YYREEE (reference sequence). The CDR3 is 13 residues long. J lost 1 base, V lost 6 bases, and 3 bases had no gene match. The CDR3 DNA sequence: TGTGCCAGCAACCCTAGCGGCCAAGAGACCCAGTACTTC. Amino acid sequence: CASNPSGQETQYF.

The chain's CDR3 is CAWSEAGVYTF. The DNA of the CDR3 is TGTGCCTGGAGTGAGGCCGGGGTATACACCTTC. The chain is built from TRBV30 and TRBJ1-2; D is unresolved. Trimming took off 1 base at V and 11 bases at J, with 11 bases between the two ends. Germline CDR1 is GTSNPN and CDR2 is SVGIG (reference sequence). The CDR3 sequence is 11 residues long.

This clone was recorded a few times. The chain links TRBV7-2 to TRBJ1-1; maybe TRBD1 (5 bases). Trimming shortened V by 5 bases and J by 2 bases, and 9 bases separated the two germline ends. Germline V lookup: CDR1 SGHTA, CDR2 FQGNSA. There are 13 residues in the CDR3. CDR3: CASSAGPNTEAFF. CDR3 sequence (DNA): TGTGCCAGCAGCGCAGGGCCTAACACTGAAGCTTTCTTT.

V usage is TRBV6-6 and J usage is TRBJ2-2; no clear D gene. V was shortened by 2 bases and J by 0 bases, with 7 bases between the two germline ends. The CDR3 sequence is 15 residues long. In germline, CDR1 is MNHNY, CDR2 SVGAGI (reference sequence). DNA for the CDR3: TGTGCCAGCAGTTACGGGCGGCCGAACACCGGGGAGCTGTTTTTT. This translates into CASSYGRPNTGELFF.

V gene TRBV5-1 combines with J gene TRBJ2-1, with D perhaps matching TRBD1 (6 bases). The CDR3 is 15 residues long. V was cut by 0 bases and J by 5 bases, with 12 bases left in between. Germline V lookup: CDR1 SGHRS, CDR2 YFSETQ. In DNA form, the CDR3 reads TGCGCCAGCAGCTTGGCTCTTACAGGGCACAATGAGCAGTTCTTC. It translates to CASSLALTGHNEQFF.

The chain is built from TRBV7-8 and TRBJ2-1; D might be TRBD2 (5 bases). Trimming took off 4 bases at V and 5 bases at J, with 15 bases between the two ends. The CDR3 totals 15 residues. From germline, CDR1 is SGHVS and CDR2 FQNEAQ. CDR3: CASSSPGRRNNEQFF. CDR3 sequence (DNA): TGTGCCAGCAGCTCCCCTGGACGGAGGAACAATGAGCAGTTCTTC.

This clone was seen a handful of times. This chain uses TRBV27 with TRBJ2-5, with D perhaps TRBD2 (6 bases). The CDR3 runs 13 residues. Per the germline V gene, CDR1 is MNHEY and CDR2 is SMNVEV (reference sequence). With 7 bases removed from V and 4 bases from J, the gap between germline ends came to 13 bases. The CDR3 region has the DNA TGTGCCAGCAAGGCAGGGCGGGGAGAGACCCAGTACTTC. It is translated as CASKAGRGETQYF.

V and J are TRBV7-2 and TRBJ1-4, with 7 bases aligning to TRBD1. CDR3 size: 15 residues. The V and J ends lost 1 base and 3 bases, in that order; junction bases with no gene match: 2. CDR1 is SGHTA and CDR2 is FQGNSA in the germline V gene. The CDR3 sequence: CASSLDGTANEKLFF. The CDR3 DNA reads TGTGCCAGCAGCTTAGACGGGACAGCTAATGAAAAACTGTTTTTT. Together with reference TRBV7-2 and TRBJ1-4, the CDR3 gives the full variable domain: GAGVSQSPSNKVTEKGKDVELRCDPISGHTALYWYRQSLGQGLEFLIYFQGNSAPDKSGLPSDRFSAERTGGSVSTLTIQRTQQEDSAVYLCASSLDGTANEKLFFGSGTQLSVL.

The rearrangement uses TRBV27 and TRBJ2-2, with D perhaps being TRBD1 or TRBD2 (6 bases each). The germline CDR1 and CDR2 sequences are MNHEY and SMNVEV (reference sequence). V lost 8 bases, J lost 4 bases, and 14 bases lay in between. CDR3 length: 14 residues. The chain's CDR3 is CASRGTSGTGELFF. In nucleotides, the CDR3 is TGTGCCAGCCGCGGGACAAGTGGCACCGGGGAGCTGTTTTTT.

Only a few counts were recorded for this clone. The CDR3 loop reads CAISDSGDTGELFF. The CDR3 DNA reads as TGTGCCATCAGTGACTCCGGGGACACCGGGGAGCTGTTTTTT. V usage is TRBV10-3 and J usage is TRBJ2-2; maybe TRBD2 (5 bases). V dropped 3 bases and J dropped 3 bases, with 8 bases sitting between them. This CDR3 spans 14 amino acids. The germline gives CDR1 ENHRY, CDR2 SYGVKD.

The V gene is TRBV5-1, the J gene TRBJ1-1; 7 nucleotides agree with TRBD1. The CDR3 is made up of 14 amino acids. V trimming: 4 bases; J trimming: 8 bases; junction bases outside the gene matches: 11. Germline CDR1 is SGHRS and CDR2 is YFSETQ. The CDR3 loop reads CASSLGVVGQEAFF. Here the CDR3 DNA reads TGCGCCAGCAGCCTTGGAGTTGTGGGACAGGAAGCTTTCTTT.

The CDR3: CASSQAMNTEAFF. The CDR3 coding sequence is TGTGCCAGCAGTCAGGCTATGAACACTGAAGCTTTCTTT. The chain recombines TRBV6-5 with TRBJ1-1, with unresolved D. The CDR3 runs 13 residues. The V and J ends lost 5 bases and 0 bases respectively, with 7 bases between them. In germline, CDR1 is MNHEY, CDR2 SVGAGI.

V and J are TRBV28 and TRBJ2-3; no firm D call. CDR3 length: 13 amino acids. Trimming removed 4 bases at V and 2 bases at J, with 7 bases between. Germline V gene lookup returns CDR1 MDHEN and CDR2 SYDVKM. The CDR3 protein is CASSSFDTDTQYF. CDR3 sequence (DNA): TGTGCCAGCAGTTCCTTTGACACAGATACGCAGTATTTT.

This clone has just a few counts. The genes are TRBV4-1 and TRBJ2-5; the match to TRBD2 covers 9 bases. The V gene end was trimmed by 0 bases and the J gene end by 5 bases; junction bases not matched to a gene: 4. From germline, CDR1 is MGHRA and CDR2 YSYEKL. The CDR3 covers 15 residues. In nucleotides, the CDR3 is TGCGCCAGCAGCCAAGACCTAAGCGGGAGGGAGACCCAGTACTTC. It is translated as CASSQDLSGRETQYF.

The V and J genes are TRBV4-1 and TRBJ1-1; D is perhaps TRBD1 (6 bases). V gave up 4 bases and J gave up 4 bases, with 13 bases separating them. The CDR3 is 14 amino acids. The V gene's germline CDR1 is MGHRA and CDR2 YSYEKL. For the CDR3, the DNA is TGCGCCAGCAGCCTCCCAGGGGTTCGCACTGAAGCTTTCTTT. Protein: CASSLPGVRTEAFF.

This rearrangement joins TRBV5-8 to TRBJ2-5; D uncertain. The CDR3 runs 11 residues. Trimming cost V 10 bases and J 3 bases, with 10 bases left between them. Germline assignment: CDR1 SGHTS and CDR2 YDEGEE. The CDR3 region has the DNA TGTGCCGCTAGTGGGAAAGAGACCCAGTACTTC. Translating gives CAASGKETQYF.

The V and J genes are TRBV11-2 and TRBJ2-5; weak D call: TRBD1 (5 bases). The better agreement between TRBJ2-7 and the DNA end casts doubt on the J call. The CDR3 extends over 14 amino acids. Per the germline V gene, CDR1 is SGHAT and CDR2 is FQNNGV. The DNA of the CDR3 is TGTGCCACCTCAGGGCTCACTAAGGCCTACGAGCAGTACTTC. It yields the protein CATSGLTKAYEQYF.

V usage is TRBV28 and J usage is TRBJ2-7; 10 nucleotides agree with TRBD2. The length of the CDR3 is 14 residues. Germline V gene sequence: CDR1 MDHEN, CDR2 SYDVKM. V trimming: 6 bases; J trimming: 5 bases; junction bases outside the gene matches: 7. The CDR3 protein is CASRASGRINEQYF. As DNA, the CDR3 is TGTGCCAGCAGGGCTAGCGGGAGAATAAACGAGCAGTACTTC.

The chain has TRBV7-2 and TRBJ2-7, with D possibly TRBD2 on 6 matching bases. CDR1 SGHTA and CDR2 FQGNSA come from the germline V gene. CDR3 length: 13 amino acids. Trimming removed 3 bases from V and 4 bases from J, with 10 bases in between. CDR3 loop: CASSFSRGYEQYF. The CDR3 DNA reads TGTGCCAGCAGCTTCTCGCGGGGTTACGAGCAGTACTTC. Full variable domain (outside the CDR3, taken from reference TRBV7-2 and TRBJ2-7): GAGVSQSPSNKVTEKGKDVELRCDPISGHTALYWYRQSLGQGLEFLIYFQGNSAPDKSGLPSDRFSAERTGGSVSTLTIQRTQQEDSAVYLCASSFSRGYEQYFGPGTRLTVT.